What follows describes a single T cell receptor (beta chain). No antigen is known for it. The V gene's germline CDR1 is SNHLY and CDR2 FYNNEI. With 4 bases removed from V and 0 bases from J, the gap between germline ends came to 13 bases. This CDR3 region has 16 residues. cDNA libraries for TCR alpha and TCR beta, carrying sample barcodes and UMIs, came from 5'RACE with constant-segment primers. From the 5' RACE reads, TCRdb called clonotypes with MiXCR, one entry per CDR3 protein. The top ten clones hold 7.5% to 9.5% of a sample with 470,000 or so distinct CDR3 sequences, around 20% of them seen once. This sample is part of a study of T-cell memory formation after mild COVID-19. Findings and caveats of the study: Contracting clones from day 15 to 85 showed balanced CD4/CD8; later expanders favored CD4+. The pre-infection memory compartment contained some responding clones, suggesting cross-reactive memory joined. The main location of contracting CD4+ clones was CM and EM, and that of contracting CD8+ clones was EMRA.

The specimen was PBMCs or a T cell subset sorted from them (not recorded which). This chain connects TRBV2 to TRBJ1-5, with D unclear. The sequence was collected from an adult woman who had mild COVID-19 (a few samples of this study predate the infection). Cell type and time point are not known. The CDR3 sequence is CASSGEFRASNQPQHF. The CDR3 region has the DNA TGTGCCAGCAGTGGGGAATTTAGGGCTAGCAATCAGCCCCAGCATTTT.